The clone carrying this T cell receptor (beta chain) was recorded many times. Its cognate antigen is unknown. The CDR3 has 16 residues. Trimming removed 3 bases at V and 4 bases at J, with 19 bases between. CDR1 and CDR2 (germline): SGHRS, YFSETQ. The source material, RNA transcripts, was used to amplify TCR beta CDR3 regions. The TCR CDR3 was amplified in a first-round RT-PCR using the HTBI primer set. Each CDR3 protein is one row after TCRdb ran MiXCR on the multiplex PCR reads. The repertoire includes approximately 610,000 distinct CDR3 sequences, roughly 14% of them detected once, and approximately 4.2% sits in the top ten. The source of the sample is a study of T cells in Graves' hyperthyroidism and ophthalmopathy. Whole-study findings and limits: Most thyroid clonotypes expanded above 0.001 were also detected in blood.

This clonotype was sampled from a woman between 40 and 50 years old with Graves' ophthalmopathy. The chain has TRBV5-1 and TRBJ2-5, with D maybe TRBD2 (6 bases). The sample taken for sequencing was blood. DNA for the CDR3: TGCGCCAGCAGCTGGAGTTCGGGTTCGGAGGGAGAGACCCAGTACTTC. It specifies CASSWSSGSEGETQYF. Complete variable domain (other parts from reference TRBV5-1 and TRBJ2-5): KAGVTQTPRYLIKTRGQQVTLSCSPISGHRSVSWYQQTPGQGLQFLFEYFSETQRNKGNFPGRFSGRQFSNSRSEMNVSTLELGDSALYLCASSWSSGSEGETQYFGPGTRLLVL.